These T cell receptor beta chains were read from a single sample in a study of T-cell memory formation after mild COVID-19. TCRdb re-derived calls from the 5' RACE reads in MiXCR, one entry per CDR3 protein. The data contain about 360,000 distinct CDR3 sequences, approximately 15% of them singletons. The specimen sequenced was PBMCs or a T cell subset sorted from them (not recorded which). The origin of the receptors is a man younger than 35 who had mild COVID-19 (a few samples of this study predate the infection). Cell type and time point are not known. Both conserved end residues are part of each CDR3. The D gene is left open where the match is weak. Size values are once, few and many counts, or a class for expanded clones, and some rows have none.

V	J	size	D	DNA	CDR3
TRBV20-1	TRBJ1-1	NA	NA	TGCAGTGCTAGGGGGGACCCTCATGAAGCTTTCTTT	CSARGDPHEAFF
TRBV10-3	TRBJ1-3	NA	NA	TGTGCCACCGCCCTCGGGGCTGGAAACACCATATATTTT	CATALGAGNTIYF
TRBV3-1	TRBJ1-4	few	NA	TGTGCCAGCAGCCAAGTCCATAAGGAAAAACTGTTTTTT	CASSQVHKEKLFF
TRBV6-5	TRBJ2-5	NA	TRBD1	TGTGCCAGCAGTTCGTCAGGGGGCGTAGGAGATACCCAGTACTTC	CASSSSGGVGDTQYF
TRBV5-6	TRBJ1-5	NA	NA	TGTGCCAGCAGCTTGGCAGGGGTGGGCAATCAGCCCCAGCATTTT	CASSLAGVGNQPQHF
TRBV12-3/TRBV12-4	TRBJ1-2	few	NA	TGTGCCAGCAGTTTTTTACCCAATGGCTATGGCTACACCTTC	CASSFLPNGYGYTF
TRBV6-1	TRBJ1-5	few	NA	TGTGCCAGCATACGGCAGCCCCAGCATTTT	CASIRQPQHF
TRBV14	TRBJ1-1	few	TRBD1	TGTGCCAGCAGCCAAGAGGGACAGGGGGTACCCTATAACACTGAAGCTTTCTTT	CASSQEGQGVPYNTEAFF
TRBV11-2	TRBJ1-5	few	NA	TGTGCCAGCAGCTTAGGGCCAGACAGTTATCAGCCCCAGCATTTT	CASSLGPDSYQPQHF
TRBV7-8	TRBJ1-5	few	NA	TGTGCCAGCAGCTTAAGGGCCGGGGCGGCGGGCCAGCCCCAGCATTTT	CASSLRAGAAGQPQHF
TRBV7-2	TRBJ2-1	few	NA	TGTGCCAGCAGCTTTAACGCACACAATGAGCAGTTCTTC	CASSFNAHNEQFF
TRBV29-1	TRBJ2-1	few	TRBD1	TGCAGCGCCGTCAGGGGGCCGGGTGAGCAGTTCTTC	CSAVRGPGEQFF
TRBV7-9	TRBJ1-1	NA	TRBD1	TGTGCCAGCAGCTTAGCTACCCGGGACAGCGCGAACACTGAAGCTTTCTTT	CASSLATRDSANTEAFF
TRBV29-1	TRBJ2-3	few	NA	TGCAGCGTGGACACAGATACGCAGTATTTT	CSVDTDTQYF
TRBV20-1	TRBJ1-2	few	TRBD1	TGCAGTGGACAGGGAACCTATGGCTACACCTTC	CSGQGTYGYTF
TRBV7-9	TRBJ2-3	many	TRBD2	TGTGCCAGCAGACCGGGACTAGCGGGGCTTAGCACAGATACGCAGTATTTT	CASRPGLAGLSTDTQYF
TRBV11-2	TRBJ2-1	few	TRBD1	TGTGCCAGCAGCCGAAACAGGGGGTCCTACAATGAGCAGTTCTTC	CASSRNRGSYNEQFF
TRBV7-2	TRBJ2-3	NA	NA	TGTGCCAGCAGCTACATCGGGGGTAGCACAGATACGCAGTATTTT	CASSYIGGSTDTQYF
TRBV6-6	TRBJ1-3	NA	NA	TGTGCCAGCAGCTCCGTGAACACCATATATTTT	CASSSVNTIYF
TRBV15	TRBJ2-4	few	TRBD2	TGTGCCACCAGCAGACCAAGGACTAGCGCCAAAAACATTCAGTACTTC	CATSRPRTSAKNIQYF
TRBV6-5	TRBJ1-5	few	NA	TGTGCCAGCAGGAACAGGGCCGGATATAGCAATCAGCCCCAGCATTTT	CASRNRAGYSNQPQHF
TRBV4-2	TRBJ2-1	NA	TRBD1	TGTGCCAGCAGCCAAGCCCCGAGGGACAGGCCTTACAATGAGCAGTTCTTC	CASSQAPRDRPYNEQFF
TRBV6-5	TRBJ1-4	NA	NA	TGTGCCAGCAGTTACGCCGCGGGGCGGAGGGAAAAACTGTTTTTT	CASSYAAGRREKLFF
TRBV5-1	TRBJ2-5	NA	NA	TGCGCCAGCAGCCCCCCCCGCGCGGGGTTTAGCCAAGAGACCCAGTACTTC	CASSPPRAGFSQETQYF
TRBV18	TRBJ2-7	few	NA	TGTGCCAGCTCACCCAACGGAACCTACGAGCAGTACTTC	CASSPNGTYEQYF
TRBV12-3/TRBV12-4	TRBJ1-5	many	NA	TGTGCCAGCAGTCCCGTTGTATTAGGTCAGCCCCAGCATTTT	CASSPVVLGQPQHF
TRBV7-8	TRBJ1-2	few	NA	TGTGCCAGCAGCTTAAATACCCTCGCCTATGGCTACACCTTC	CASSLNTLAYGYTF
TRBV6-2/TRBV6-3	TRBJ2-3	NA	NA	TGTGCCAGCACTCCGGGGGGCGCAAGGGGCTTCACAGATACGCAGTATTTT	CASTPGGARGFTDTQYF
TRBV10-2	TRBJ2-3	few	NA	TGCGCCAGCAGTGAGTTAGCAGATACGCAGTATTTT	CASSELADTQYF
TRBV6-5	TRBJ2-2	NA	NA	TGTGCCAGCAGCCAAAGGGTCAGCTTGACCGGGGAGCTGTTTTTT	CASSQRVSLTGELFF
TRBV7-2	TRBJ1-1	NA	NA	TGTGCCAGCAGCTTCCTCGATCGGGCCACTGAAGCTTTCTTT	CASSFLDRATEAFF
TRBV6-5	TRBJ2-3	NA	NA	TGTGCCAGCAGTTACCCGGGGGACCCCACAGATACGCAGTATTTT	CASSYPGDPTDTQYF
TRBV9	TRBJ2-1	few	TRBD2	TGTGCCAGCAGCGTAGTAGCGGGAAGCTCCTACAATGAGCAGTTCTTC	CASSVVAGSSYNEQFF
TRBV5-5	TRBJ2-3	NA	TRBD1	TGTGCCAGCAGCCTACAGGGGACGCCACTGGGGGTAGATACGCAGTATTTT	CASSLQGTPLGVDTQYF
TRBV27	TRBJ1-4	few	NA	TGTGCCAGCCGAGGCGTGGAAAAACTGTTTTTT	CASRGVEKLFF
TRBV25-1	TRBJ2-1	many	TRBD2	TGTGCCAGCAGTCGGGGGGGGACCTACAATGAGCAGTTCTTC	CASSRGGTYNEQFF
TRBV5-5	TRBJ2-2	NA	NA	TGTGCCAGCAGCCAGATTAAGACGAACACCGGGGAGCTGTTTTTT	CASSQIKTNTGELFF
TRBV29-1	TRBJ2-3	many	NA	TGCAGCGTTGAGTCTTCCAGCACAGATACGCAGTATTTT	CSVESSSTDTQYF
TRBV30	TRBJ2-1	many	TRBD1	TGTGCCTGGAGTCTAGGGACAGGGGTCAATGAGCAGTTCTTC	CAWSLGTGVNEQFF
TRBV7-6	TRBJ2-5	many	NA	TGTGCCAGCAGCCCAACCCAGGGGCGACAGCCCCAAGAGACCCAGTACTTC	CASSPTQGRQPQETQYF
TRBV27	TRBJ1-2	few	NA	TGTGCCAGCAGCCTAACGGTCCACCACTATGGCTACACCTTC	CASSLTVHHYGYTF
TRBV7-2	TRBJ1-2	many	NA	TGTGCCAGCAGCTTAGGGCCAGCCATTATCCCTCCCTCTAAGGGCTACACCTTC	CASSLGPAIIPPSKGYTF
TRBV2	TRBJ2-1	NA	NA	TGTGCCAGCAGTGAGTACTCGCAGGGTGAGCAGTTCTTC	CASSEYSQGEQFF
TRBV20-1	TRBJ2-7	NA	NA	TGCAGTGCTAAGCGGACCGCCTCCTACGAGCAGTACTTC	CSAKRTASYEQYF
TRBV5-1	TRBJ2-2	NA	TRBD2	TGCGCCAGCAGCTCTAGGACTAGCGGGGGCCCCCTGAACACCGGGGAGCTGTTTTTT	CASSSRTSGGPLNTGELFF
TRBV20-1	TRBJ2-4	NA	TRBD1	TGCAGTGCTGGGACAGGGGCGCTAGCCAAAAACATTCAGTACTTC	CSAGTGALAKNIQYF
TRBV11-2	TRBJ1-1	many	NA	TGTGCCAGCAGCCCCCTAAAGAACACTGAAGCTTTCTTT	CASSPLKNTEAFF
TRBV19	TRBJ2-5	NA	NA	TGTGCCAGTAGTATGGGTCCCATCGGAGAGACCCAGTACTTC	CASSMGPIGETQYF
TRBV6-2/TRBV6-3	TRBJ2-1	NA	TRBD2	TGTGCCAGCAGTTACACCCCCCTGACTAGCGGGGGGCAAAGGGGCTCCTACAATGAGCAGTTCTTC	CASSYTPLTSGGQRGSYNEQFF
TRBV20-1	TRBJ1-1	few	TRBD1	TGCAGTGCTTCGGACAGGGGAGTAGAAGCTTTCTTT	CSASDRGVEAFF
TRBV5-1	TRBJ2-5	few	TRBD1	TGCGCCAGCAGCTTGATCGGGACAGGGCAAGAGACCCAGTACTTC	CASSLIGTGQETQYF
TRBV19	TRBJ1-1	NA	TRBD1	TGTGCCAGTAGTATGGGGACAGCTACTGAAGCTTTCTTT	CASSMGTATEAFF